The T cell receptor (beta chain) under discussion was sequenced for a study of PD-L1 blockade in urothelial cancer. For the study at large: Each patient had 0 to 3 earlier chemotherapy regimens. Blood analysis took place 3 weeks (second dose) and 6 weeks after treatment start.

Concerning this clone itself: What it binds is unknown.

PCRs were each spiked with synthetic TCR analog templates. Clones were sequenced by immunoSEQ multiplex PCR, and TCRdb holds only the in-frame ones, with some missing. The table has 50,000 or so clones, approximately 80% seen once. The CDR3 totals 14 residues. V trimming: 10 bases; J trimming: 3 bases; junction bases outside the gene matches: 10. Germline V gene data show CDR1 as SNHLY and CDR2 as FYNNEI. General observations from the study: The study found that durable-benefit patients expanded tumor-associated blood clones more at 3 weeks.

The receptor was isolated from a man between 65 and 85 years old with urothelial cancer. Sequences were derived from PBMCs, sampled around atezolizumab (anti-PD-L1) treatment. The chain has TRBV2 and TRBJ2-7; 9 nucleotides match TRBD1. CDR3 bases: TGTGCCAACCAACCGGGACAGGGTGTCTACGAGCAGTACTTC. It encodes CANQPGQGVYEQYF. Filled out from reference TRBV2 and TRBJ2-7, the complete variable domain reads EPEVTQTPSHQVTQMGQEVILRCVPISNHLYFYWYRQILGQKVEFLVSFYNNEISEKSEIFDDQFSVERPDGSNFTLKIRSTKLEDSAMYFCANQPGQGVYEQYFGPGTRLTVT.